This section outlines one TCR beta chain sequence together with its context. The source of the sample is a study of blood T cell repertoires in COVID-19. Across the whole study: Spain, Italy and the United States supplied samples that represented acute and convalescent COVID-19. Sources were T cells, B-cell-depleted T cells, or PBMCs; the material itself was cDNA or gDNA.

The authors' processing: Amplified reference gene primers provided the basis for estimating nucleated cell counts. Produced via immunoSEQ multiplex PCR; TCRdb's table is partial and in-frame only. From that table come the V and J calls and clone size; the DNA was used to work out D and trimming. The sample consists of around 65,000 clones, approximately 84% of them appearing once. The CDR3 totals 15 residues. V dropped 5 bases and J dropped 6 bases, with 18 bases sitting between them. Germline V gives CDR1 MNHEY, CDR2 SVGAGI. The sample taken for sequencing was peripheral blood. The chain is built from TRBV6-5 and TRBJ2-3, with a tentative D call TRBD1 (6 bases). This TCR derives from a human donor in a cohort sampled during active COVID-19. Here the CDR3 reads CASSPRGSGRDTQYF. The CDR3 DNA reads TGTGCCAGCAGTCCTAGGGGGTCAGGGCGCGATACGCAGTATTTT.